The sequence of this TCR beta chain was determined in a study of PD-1 blockade in classical Hodgkin lymphoma (dated by TCRdb to the early 2020s). In terms of the full investigation: Nivolumab dosing was 3 mg/kg intravenously every 2 weeks, continuing until either disease progression or unacceptable toxicity. To define a peripheral blood immune signature of response to PD-1 blockade in classical Hodgkin lymphoma, the study combined TCR beta sequencing with CyTOF.

The time point label, read with the paper, signifies: cycle 1 day 1 (C1D1), immediately before nivolumab initiation. Every trial patient had relapsed following autologous stem cell transplantation, and prior brentuximab vedotin exposure was what differed among cohorts A, B and C. A Miltenyi CD8+ T cell isolation kit was used for magnetic negative selection to purify CD8+ T cells from thawed PBMCs. The trial cohort comprised some 60 patients with relapsed/refractory classical Hodgkin lymphoma whose best overall responses were complete response, partial response or progressive disease. Single-agent nivolumab was administered to trial patients in the multi-cohort phase II CheckMate 205 trial. An independent review committee assessed best overall response using the 2007 International Working Group response criteria. Trial PBMCs were obtained immediately prior to nivolumab initiation (C1D1) and on therapy at cycle 2 day 1 and cycle 4 day 1. After peripheral blood was drawn into 8 mL Vacutainer Cell Preparation Tubes, PBMCs were isolated by centrifugation and then cryopreserved. Purified CD4+ and CD8+ fractions were prepared only for cases with an additional available PBMC sample. Magnetically labelled cells were removed on LS columns in a quadroMACS separator, and the flow-through was retained as the purified fraction.

Study-level results and caveats: Lower diversity was seen in patients whose nivolumab began less than 1 year after ASCT, and these patients were left out of later analyses so that immune reconstitution would not confound the results. The study was restricted to a single clinical trial cohort, and the causes of repertoire differences, possibly disease activity or prior therapy, were left undefined. CD4+ but not CD8+ TCR diversity rose significantly by C4D1 (p=0.0027 vs p=0.16), most apparent in complete responders (p=0.02). Baseline TCR diversity was reported as lower in newly diagnosed patients than in healthy donors, and lower still in relapsed/refractory patients. Baseline diversity similar to that of newly diagnosed patients was observed in trial patients achieving complete response, whereas significantly lower diversity was observed in partial responders and progressors.

Genomic DNA was isolated using the Qiagen DNeasy kit from unsorted PBMCs as well as from negatively selected CD4+ and CD8+ fractions. Using primers that anneal to V and J segments, immunoSEQ multiplex PCR amplified the TCR beta CDR3 regions. A synthetic immune receptor repertoire was used to minimize amplification bias, and remaining bias was computationally removed after sequencing. As for the original processing: Custom Python scripts were used to quantify repertoire diversity as the Shannon entropy index. Unsorted, CD4+ and CD8+ repertoires were analyzed separately, except for combined analyses in which CD4+ and CD8+ sequences were merged in silico. Clonal expansion was defined as a frequency increase of at least 2-fold after treatment compared with C1D1, and clones undetected at baseline were assigned a pseudocount of 0.5. Singleton clones were defined as clones with 0 or 1 copy at C1D1, and non-singleton clones were defined as clones with 2 or more copies. Clones expanded in unsorted samples were labelled as CD4+, CD8+ or unknown by matching protein sequences in sorted samples from the same patient. Diversity changes from C1D1 to C4D1 were tested in paired samples using Wilcoxon tests. TCRdb obtained this table from immuneACCESS and retained in-frame rearrangements with V and J assigned. These tables miss some clones; where compared with another copy, unresolved V genes account for less than half of the shortfall, and the remainder is unexplained. V, J and clone size were drawn from that table, and D and trimming were deduced from the DNA. A total of some 900 clones appear in this sample, 65% to 90% of them only once. The top ten clonotypes cover roughly 28% of the sample.

A distance of 9 bases separates the germline ends of V and J, which lose 2 bases and 1 base respectively. Reading the germline V gene (reference sequence) gives CDR1 SGHKS and CDR2 YYEKEE. The CDR3 contains 14 residues, cysteine and phenylalanine counted. Only the CDR3 DNA is retained, 42 bases long and in frame from the first base. Concerning this clone itself: Its antigen is unknown. Base qualities are not recorded, but no much larger clone differs from it by a single base.

The sequences come from CD8+ T cells from blood, collected at baseline. The TCR sequence derives from a human donor with classical Hodgkin lymphoma. This sequence uses TRBV5-5 and TRBJ1-1; a confident D gene designation cannot be given. CDR3 sequence: CASSLTQQNTEAFF. The nucleotide sequence is given as TGTGCCAGCAGCTTAACACAGCAGAACACTGAAGCTTTCTTT.